This T cell receptor (beta chain) was identified during a study of blood T cell repertoires in COVID-19. Background on the study: COVID-19 samples collected from the United States, Italy and Spain covered acute and convalescent phases. PBMCs, B-cell-depleted T cells, or T cells were the source of the cDNA or gDNA that made up the material.

Original methodology: Reference gene primer amplification in the assay estimated nucleated cell counts. Profiled with immunoSEQ multiplex PCR; TCRdb holds only in-frame clones, not every one. D and trimming were read from the DNA, whereas the V and J calls and clone size are those reported in that table. The sample consists of under 130,000 clones, around 92% of them appearing once. Regarding this clone: The same CDR3 can be traced to other DNA sequences in this sample.

The TCR comes from a woman aged 60-70 years with acute or convalescent COVID-19. Material for sequencing was peripheral blood.

The CDR3 DNA is TGTGCCAGCAGCCAAGTACGAGGCTCGAACACCGGGGAGCTGTTTTTT. Its protein is CASSQVRGSNTGELFF. The chain employs TRBV3-1 (or the pseudogene TRBV3-2) and TRBJ2-2; unclear D gene. CDR3 length: 16 amino acids. Germline lookup yields CDR1 LGHDT and CDR2 YNNKEL (reference sequence). V was shortened by 1 base and J by 0 bases, with 9 bases between the two germline ends.